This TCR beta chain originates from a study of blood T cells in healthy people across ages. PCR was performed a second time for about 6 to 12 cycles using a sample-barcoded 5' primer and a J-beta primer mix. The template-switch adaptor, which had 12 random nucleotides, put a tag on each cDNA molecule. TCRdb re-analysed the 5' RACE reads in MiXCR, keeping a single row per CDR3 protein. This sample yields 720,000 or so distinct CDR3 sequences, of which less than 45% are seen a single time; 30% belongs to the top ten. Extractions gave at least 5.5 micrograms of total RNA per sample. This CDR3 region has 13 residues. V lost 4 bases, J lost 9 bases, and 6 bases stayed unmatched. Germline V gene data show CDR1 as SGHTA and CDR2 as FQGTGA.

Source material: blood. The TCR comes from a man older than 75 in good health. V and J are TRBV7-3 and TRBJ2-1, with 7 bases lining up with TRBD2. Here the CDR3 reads CASSWAGVGEQFF. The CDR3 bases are TGTGCCAGCAGCTGGGCGGGAGTCGGTGAGCAGTTCTTC.